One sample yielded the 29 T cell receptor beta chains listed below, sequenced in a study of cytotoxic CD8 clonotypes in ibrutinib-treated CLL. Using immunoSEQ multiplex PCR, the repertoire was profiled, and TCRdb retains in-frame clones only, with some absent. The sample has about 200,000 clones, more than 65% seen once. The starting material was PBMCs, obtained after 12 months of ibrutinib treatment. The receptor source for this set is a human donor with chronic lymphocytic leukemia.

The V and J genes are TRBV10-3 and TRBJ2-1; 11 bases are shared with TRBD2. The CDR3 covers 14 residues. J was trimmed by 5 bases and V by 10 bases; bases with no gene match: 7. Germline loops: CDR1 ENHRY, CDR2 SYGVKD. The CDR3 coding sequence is TGTGCCACCCAGCCTAGCGGGGGGAACAATGAGCAGTTCTTC. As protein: CATQPSGGNNEQFF.

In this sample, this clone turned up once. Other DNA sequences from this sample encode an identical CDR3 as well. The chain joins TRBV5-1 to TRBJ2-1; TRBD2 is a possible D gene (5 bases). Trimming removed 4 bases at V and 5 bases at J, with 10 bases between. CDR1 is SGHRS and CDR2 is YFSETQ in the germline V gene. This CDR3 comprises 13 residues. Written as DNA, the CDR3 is TGCGCCAGCAGCGGAGGACGGCACAATGAGCAGTTCTTC. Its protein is CASSGGRHNEQFF.

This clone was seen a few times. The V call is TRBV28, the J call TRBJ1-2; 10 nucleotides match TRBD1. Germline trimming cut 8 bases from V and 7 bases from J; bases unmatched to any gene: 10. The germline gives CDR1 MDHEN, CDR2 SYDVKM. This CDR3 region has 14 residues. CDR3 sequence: CASGGTGDHLGYTF. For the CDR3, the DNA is TGTGCCAGCGGGGGGACAGGGGATCATCTTGGCTACACCTTC.

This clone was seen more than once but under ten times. This CDR3 reads CASSPGTDTQYF. In DNA form, the CDR3 reads TGCGCCAGCAGCCCCGGCACAGATACGCAGTATTTT. The genes are TRBV5-1 and TRBJ2-3; D is ambiguous. Per germline, CDR1 SGHRS and CDR2 YFSETQ. Trimming left V 4 bases short and J 1 base short, with 4 bases between. The CDR3 covers 12 residues.

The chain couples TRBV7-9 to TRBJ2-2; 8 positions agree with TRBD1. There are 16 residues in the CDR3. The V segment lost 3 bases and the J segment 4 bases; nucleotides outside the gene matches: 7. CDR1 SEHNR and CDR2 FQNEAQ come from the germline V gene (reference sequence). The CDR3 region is CASSFGRGHGTGELFF. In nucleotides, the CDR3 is TGTGCCAGCAGCTTCGGCAGGGGGCATGGCACCGGGGAGCTGTTTTTT. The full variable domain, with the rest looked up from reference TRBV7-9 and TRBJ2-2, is DTGVSQNPRHKITKRGQNVTFRCDPISEHNRLYWYRQTLGQGPEFLTYFQNEAQLEKSRLLSDRFSAERPKGSFSTLEIQRTEQGDSAMYLCASSFGRGHGTGELFFGEGSRLTVL.

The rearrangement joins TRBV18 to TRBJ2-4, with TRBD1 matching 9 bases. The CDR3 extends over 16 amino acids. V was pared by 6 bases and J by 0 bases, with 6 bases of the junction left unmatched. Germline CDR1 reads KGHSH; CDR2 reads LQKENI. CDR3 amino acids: CASSDRGVIAKNIQYF. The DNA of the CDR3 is TGTGCCAGCTCGGACAGGGGAGTAATAGCCAAAAACATTCAGTACTTC.

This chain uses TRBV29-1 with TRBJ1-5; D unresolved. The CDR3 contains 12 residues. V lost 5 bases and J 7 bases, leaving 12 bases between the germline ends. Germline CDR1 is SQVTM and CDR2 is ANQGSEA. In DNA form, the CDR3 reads TGCAGCGTTATCCCGGAGGGCCAGCCCCAGCATTTT. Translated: CSVIPEGQPQHF.

This CDR3 reads CASSTDGIVQYF. The CDR3 DNA reads TGTGCCAGCAGCACGGACGGAATCGTGCAGTACTTC. The V call is TRBV11-2, the J call TRBJ2-7, with D unclear. The CDR3 runs to 12 residues. Germline CDR1 is SGHAT and CDR2 is FQNNGV. V lost 5 bases and J lost 9, with 14 bases in between.

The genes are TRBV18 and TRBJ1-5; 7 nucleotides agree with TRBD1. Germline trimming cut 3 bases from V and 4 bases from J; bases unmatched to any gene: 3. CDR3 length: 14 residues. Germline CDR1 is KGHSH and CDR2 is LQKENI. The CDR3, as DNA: TGTGCCAGCTCACCGGGGACAGTAAATCAGCCCCAGCATTTT. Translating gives CASSPGTVNQPQHF.

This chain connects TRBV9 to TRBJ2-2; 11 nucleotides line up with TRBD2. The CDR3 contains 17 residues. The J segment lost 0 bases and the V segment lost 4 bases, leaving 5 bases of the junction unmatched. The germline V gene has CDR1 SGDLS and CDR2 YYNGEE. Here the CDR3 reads CASSSSTSGTNTGELFF. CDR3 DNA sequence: TGTGCCAGCAGCTCTTCGACTAGCGGGACGAACACCGGGGAGCTGTTTTTT.

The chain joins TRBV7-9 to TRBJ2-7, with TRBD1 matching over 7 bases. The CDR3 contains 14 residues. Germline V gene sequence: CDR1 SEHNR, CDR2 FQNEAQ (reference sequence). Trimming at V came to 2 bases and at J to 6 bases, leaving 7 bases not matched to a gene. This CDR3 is CASSLLGTAGEQYF. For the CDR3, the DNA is TGTGCCAGCAGCTTACTGGGGACAGCTGGCGAGCAGTACTTC.

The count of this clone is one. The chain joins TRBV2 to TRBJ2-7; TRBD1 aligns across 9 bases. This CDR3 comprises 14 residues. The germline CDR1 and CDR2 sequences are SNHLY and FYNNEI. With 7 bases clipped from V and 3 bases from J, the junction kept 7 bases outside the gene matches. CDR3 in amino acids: CASIRGTGFYEQYF. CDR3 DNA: TGTGCCAGCATTAGGGGGACAGGGTTCTACGAGCAGTACTTC.

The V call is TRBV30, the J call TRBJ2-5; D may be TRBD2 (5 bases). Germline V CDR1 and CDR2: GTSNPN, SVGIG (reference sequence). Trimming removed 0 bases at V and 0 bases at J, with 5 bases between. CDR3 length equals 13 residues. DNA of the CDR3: TGTGCCTGGAGTGTCGGGAACCAAGAGACCCAGTACTTC. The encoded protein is CAWSVGNQETQYF.

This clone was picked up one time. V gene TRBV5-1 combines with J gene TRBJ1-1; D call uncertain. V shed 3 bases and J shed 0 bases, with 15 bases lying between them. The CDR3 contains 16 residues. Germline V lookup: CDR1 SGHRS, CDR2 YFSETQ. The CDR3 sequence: CASSWGAGTMNTEAFF. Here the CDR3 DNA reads TGCGCCAGCAGCTGGGGAGCGGGAACCATGAACACTGAAGCTTTCTTT. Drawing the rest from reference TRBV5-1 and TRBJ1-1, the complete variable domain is KAGVTQTPRYLIKTRGQQVTLSCSPISGHRSVSWYQQTPGQGLQFLFEYFSETQRNKGNFPGRFSGRQFSNSRSEMNVSTLELGDSALYLCASSWGAGTMNTEAFFGQGTRLTVV.

The CDR3 region has the DNA TGCAGCGTGAAACAGGGGGCGGGCCCCTACAATGAGCAGTTCTTC. This codes for CSVKQGAGPYNEQFF. V and J are TRBV29-1 and TRBJ2-1, with 9 bases matching TRBD1. Trimming removed 6 bases from V and 2 bases from J; junction bases left unmatched: 8. CDR1 and CDR2 (germline): SQVTM, ANQGSEA. CDR3 length equals 15 residues.

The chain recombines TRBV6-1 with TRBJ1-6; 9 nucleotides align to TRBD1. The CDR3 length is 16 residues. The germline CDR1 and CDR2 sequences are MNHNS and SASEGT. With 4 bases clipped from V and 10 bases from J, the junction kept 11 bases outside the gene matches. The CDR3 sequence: CASSVETGGNRSPLHF. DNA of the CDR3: TGTGCCAGCAGTGTCGAGACAGGGGGTAACCGCTCACCCCTCCACTTT.

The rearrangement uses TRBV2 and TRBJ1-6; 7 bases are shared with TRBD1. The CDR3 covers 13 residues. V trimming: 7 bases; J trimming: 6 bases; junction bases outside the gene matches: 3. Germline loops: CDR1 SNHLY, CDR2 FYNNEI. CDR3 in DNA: TGTGCCAGCAAGGGGACAGTTAATTCACCCCTCCACTTT. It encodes CASKGTVNSPLHF. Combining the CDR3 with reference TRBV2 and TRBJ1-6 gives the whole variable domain EPEVTQTPSHQVTQMGQEVILRCVPISNHLYFYWYRQILGQKVEFLVSFYNNEISEKSEIFDDQFSVERPDGSNFTLKIRSTKLEDSAMYFCASKGTVNSPLHFGNGTRLTVT.

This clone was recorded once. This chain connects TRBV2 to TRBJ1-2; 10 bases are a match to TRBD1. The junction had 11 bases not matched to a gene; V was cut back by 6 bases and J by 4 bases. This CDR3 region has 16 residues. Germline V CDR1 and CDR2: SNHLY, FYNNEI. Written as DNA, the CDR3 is TGTGCCAGCAGGAGGTGGGGGACAGGGGCCAGCTATGGCTACACCTTC. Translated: CASRRWGTGASYGYTF.

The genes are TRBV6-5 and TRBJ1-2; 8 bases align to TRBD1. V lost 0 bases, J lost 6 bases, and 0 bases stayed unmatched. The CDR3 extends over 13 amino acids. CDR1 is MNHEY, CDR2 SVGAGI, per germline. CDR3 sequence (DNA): TGTGCCAGCAGTTACTCCAGGGGGCATGGCTACACCTTC. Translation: CASSYSRGHGYTF.

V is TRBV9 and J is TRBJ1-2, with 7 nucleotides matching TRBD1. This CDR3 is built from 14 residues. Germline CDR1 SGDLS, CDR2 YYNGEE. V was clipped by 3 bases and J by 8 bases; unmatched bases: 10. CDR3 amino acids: CASSDYAGGGGYTF. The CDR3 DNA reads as TGTGCCAGCAGCGATTACGCAGGGGGTGGAGGCTACACCTTC. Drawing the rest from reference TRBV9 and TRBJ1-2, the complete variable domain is DSGVTQTPKHLITATGQRVTLRCSPRSGDLSVYWYQQSLDQGLQFLIQYYNGEERAKGNILERFSAQQFPDLHSELNLSSLELGDSALYFCASSDYAGGGGYTFGSGTRLTVV.

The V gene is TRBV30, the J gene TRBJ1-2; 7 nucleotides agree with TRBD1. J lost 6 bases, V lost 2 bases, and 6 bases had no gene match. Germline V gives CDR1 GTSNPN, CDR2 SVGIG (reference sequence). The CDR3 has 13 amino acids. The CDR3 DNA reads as TGTGCCTGGAGTTCGACAGGGCGAAATGGCTACACCTTC. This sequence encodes CAWSSTGRNGYTF.

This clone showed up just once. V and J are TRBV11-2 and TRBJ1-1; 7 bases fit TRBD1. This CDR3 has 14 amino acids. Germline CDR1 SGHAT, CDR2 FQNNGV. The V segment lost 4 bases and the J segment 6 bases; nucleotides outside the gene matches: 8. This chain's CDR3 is CASSSPTGTSEAFF. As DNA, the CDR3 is TGTGCCAGCAGCTCACCGACAGGGACGTCTGAAGCTTTCTTT.

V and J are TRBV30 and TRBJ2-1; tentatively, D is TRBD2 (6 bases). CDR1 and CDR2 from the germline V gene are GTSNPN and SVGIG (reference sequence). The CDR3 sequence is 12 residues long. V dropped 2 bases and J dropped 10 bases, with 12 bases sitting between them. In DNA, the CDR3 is TGTGCCTGGAGTCCCACTGGGGGGGAGCAGTTCTTC. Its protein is CAWSPTGGEQFF.

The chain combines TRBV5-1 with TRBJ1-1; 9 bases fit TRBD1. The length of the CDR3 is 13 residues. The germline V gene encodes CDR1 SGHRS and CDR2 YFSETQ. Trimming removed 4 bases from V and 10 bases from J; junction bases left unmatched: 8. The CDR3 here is CASSGRDRERAFF. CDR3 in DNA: TGCGCCAGCAGCGGCCGGGACAGGGAGCGAGCTTTCTTT.

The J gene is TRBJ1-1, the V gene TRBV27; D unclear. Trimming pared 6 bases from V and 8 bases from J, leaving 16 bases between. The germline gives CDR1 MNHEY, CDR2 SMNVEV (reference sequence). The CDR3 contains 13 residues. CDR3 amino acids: CASSQRTLLEAFF. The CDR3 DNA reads TGTGCCAGCAGCCAGAGGACTCTCCTGGAAGCTTTCTTT.

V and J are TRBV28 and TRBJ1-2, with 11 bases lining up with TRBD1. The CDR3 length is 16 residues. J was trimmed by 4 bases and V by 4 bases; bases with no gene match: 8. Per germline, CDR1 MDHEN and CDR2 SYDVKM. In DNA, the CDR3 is TGTGCCAGCAGTTACCCGAAGGGACAGGGGGGCTATGGCTACACCTTC. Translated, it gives CASSYPKGQGGYGYTF.

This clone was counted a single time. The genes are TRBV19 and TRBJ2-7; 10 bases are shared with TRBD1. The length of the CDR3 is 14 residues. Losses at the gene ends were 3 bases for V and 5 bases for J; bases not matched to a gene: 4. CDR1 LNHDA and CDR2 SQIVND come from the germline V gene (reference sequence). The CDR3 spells CASSMRQGANEQYF. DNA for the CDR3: TGTGCCAGTAGTATGCGACAGGGGGCGAACGAGCAGTACTTC.

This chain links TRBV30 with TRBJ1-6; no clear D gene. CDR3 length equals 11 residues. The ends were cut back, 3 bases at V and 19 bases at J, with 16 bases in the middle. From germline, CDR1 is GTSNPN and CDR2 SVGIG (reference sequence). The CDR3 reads CAWRPGARLHF. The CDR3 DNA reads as TGTGCCTGGAGGCCGGGAGCCCGTCTACACTTT. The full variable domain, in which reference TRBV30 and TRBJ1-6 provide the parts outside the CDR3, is SQTIHQWPATLVQPVGSPLSLECTVEGTSNPNLYWYRQAAGRGLQLLFYSVGIGQISSEVPQNLSASRPQDRQFILSSKKLLLSDSGFYLCAWRPGARLHFGNGTRLTVT.

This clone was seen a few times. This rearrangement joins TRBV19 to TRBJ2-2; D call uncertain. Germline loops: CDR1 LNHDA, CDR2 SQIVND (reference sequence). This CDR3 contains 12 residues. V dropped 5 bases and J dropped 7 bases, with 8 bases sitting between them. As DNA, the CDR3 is TGTGCCAGTAGTTATGAAGGCGGGGAGCTGTTTTTT. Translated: CASSYEGGELFF.